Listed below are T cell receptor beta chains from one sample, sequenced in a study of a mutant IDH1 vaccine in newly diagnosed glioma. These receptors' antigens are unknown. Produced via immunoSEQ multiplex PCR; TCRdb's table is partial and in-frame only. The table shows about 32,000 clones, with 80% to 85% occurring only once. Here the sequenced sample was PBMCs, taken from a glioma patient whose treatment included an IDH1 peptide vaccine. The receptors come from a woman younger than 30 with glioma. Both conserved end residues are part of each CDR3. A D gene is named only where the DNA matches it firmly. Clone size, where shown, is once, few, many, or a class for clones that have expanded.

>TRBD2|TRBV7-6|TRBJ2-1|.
TGTGCCAGCAGCCCACCCGGGACTAGCGGATACAATGAGCAGTTCTTC
CASSPPGTSGYNEQFF
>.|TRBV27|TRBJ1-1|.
TGTGCCAGCAGTTCTTCCAGGGGCGGCACTGAAGCTTTCTTT
CASSSSRGGTEAFF
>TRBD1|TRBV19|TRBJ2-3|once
TGTGCCAGTAGCCGCGGGACAGGGGCCACAGATACGCAGTATTTT
CASSRGTGATDTQYF
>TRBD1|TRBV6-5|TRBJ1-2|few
TGTGCCAGCAGTTACAAGGGGGCGCCTTACTATGGCTACACCTTC
CASSYKGAPYYGYTF
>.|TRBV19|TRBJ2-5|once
TGTGCCAGGCAACAGGGAAAAGAGACCCAGTACTTC
CARQQGKETQYF
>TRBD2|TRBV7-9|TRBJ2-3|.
TGTGCCAGCAGCTTTCCATTTAGGCTAGCGGGGGCAGATACGCAGTATTTT
CASSFPFRLAGADTQYF
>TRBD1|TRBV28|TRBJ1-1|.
TGTGCCAGCAGTCCTGCCGGGACAGGCAATCCTGAAGCTTTCTTT
CASSPAGTGNPEAFF
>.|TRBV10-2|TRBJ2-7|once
TGCGCCAGCAGTGAGGGGGGACACTACGAGCAGTACTTC
CASSEGGHYEQYF
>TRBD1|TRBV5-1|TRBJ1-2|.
TGCGCCAGCAGCTGGGGACAGGGGGGAGACTATGGCTACACCTTC
CASSWGQGGDYGYTF
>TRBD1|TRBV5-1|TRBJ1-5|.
TGCGCCAGCAGCTTGGATGCAGGGGGGGGCAATCAGCCCCAGCATTTT
CASSLDAGGGNQPQHF
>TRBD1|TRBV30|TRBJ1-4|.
TGTGCCTCCCCACAGGGGATCGGGCCTTATGAAAAACTGTTTTTT
CASPQGIGPYEKLFF
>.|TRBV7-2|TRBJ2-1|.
TGTGCCAGCAGCTTATCCCTCCTGGGAAAGTTCTTC
CASSLSLLGKFF
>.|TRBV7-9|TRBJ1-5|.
TGTGCCAGCAGCTTTGGGGGGCTGGGTCAGCCCCAGCATTTT
CASSFGGLGQPQHF
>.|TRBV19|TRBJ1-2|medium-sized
TGTGCCAGTAGTATAGGGTCGGCTTATAATGGCTACACCTTC
CASSIGSAYNGYTF
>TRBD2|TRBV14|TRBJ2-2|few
TGTGCCAGCAGCAAGTACTCTAGCGGGAGACCCGGGGAGCTGTTTTTT
CASSKYSSGRPGELFF
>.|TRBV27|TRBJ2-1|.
TGTGCCAGCAGTCCTGACTTGGTGTCCAGCAATGAGCAGTTCTTC
CASSPDLVSSNEQFF
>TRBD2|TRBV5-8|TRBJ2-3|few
TGTGCCACCTACGGCGGGAGGGCCATATCAGATACGCAGTATTTT
CATYGGRAISDTQYF
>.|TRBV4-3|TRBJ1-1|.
TGCGCCAGCAGCCAAGAAATGGGAAGCGACACTGAAGCTTTCTTT
CASSQEMGSDTEAFF
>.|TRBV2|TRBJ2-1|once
TGTGCCAGCAGTGAACGCGGTCGAGGGACCTACAATGAGCAGTTCTTC
CASSERGRGTYNEQFF
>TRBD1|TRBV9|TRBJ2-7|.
TGTGCCAGCAGCGTAGCCGGGACAGCCACCTACGAGCAGTACTTC
CASSVAGTATYEQYF
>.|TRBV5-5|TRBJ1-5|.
TGTGCCAGCAGCCCGGACAGCCTCAATCAGCCCCAGCATTTT
CASSPDSLNQPQHF
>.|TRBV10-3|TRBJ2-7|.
TGTGCCATCAGTGAGGGTACACCCTACGAGCAGTACTTC
CAISEGTPYEQYF
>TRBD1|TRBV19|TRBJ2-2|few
TGTGCCAGTAGGTCGACCGGGACAGGGCCCACCGGGGAGCTGTTTTTT
CASRSTGTGPTGELFF
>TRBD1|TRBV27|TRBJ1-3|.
TGTGCCAGCAGTCCGACGACAGGGATCGGGTACACCATATATTTT
CASSPTTGIGYTIYF
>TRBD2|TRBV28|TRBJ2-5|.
TGTGCCTCCTCCAAAACTAGCGGGGGCCTTTGGGAGACCCAGTACTTC
CASSKTSGGLWETQYF
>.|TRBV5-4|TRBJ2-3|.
TGTGCCAGCAGCTTTATGGATACGCAGTATTTT
CASSFMDTQYF
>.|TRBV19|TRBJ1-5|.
TGTGCCAGCAGTGACAGTAGCAATCAGCCCCAGCATTTT
CASSDSSNQPQHF
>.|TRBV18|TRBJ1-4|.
TGTGCCAGCTCCCTGGGGACGTGGGAAAAACTGTTTTTT
CASSLGTWEKLFF
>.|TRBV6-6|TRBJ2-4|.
TGTGCCAGCAGCCAAGATTTAGCCAAAAACATTCAGTACTTC
CASSQDLAKNIQYF
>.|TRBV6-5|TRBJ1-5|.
TGTGCCAGCAGTCAATGGGCCCAAACCCCTCAGCCCCAGCATTTT
CASSQWAQTPQPQHF
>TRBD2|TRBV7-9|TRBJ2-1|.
TGTGCCAGCAGCTTAGCGGCGGGGGGGCGGGAGATCAGGAATGAGCAGTTCTTC
CASSLAAGGREIRNEQFF
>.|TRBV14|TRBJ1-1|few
TGTGCCAGCAGCCAGACTCGCCCCCTTACAGGGATGAACACTGAAGCTTTCTTT
CASSQTRPLTGMNTEAFF
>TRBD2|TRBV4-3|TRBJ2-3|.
TGCGCCAGCAGCCAAGAGGGTCTAGCGGGGACTAGCACAGATACGCAGTATTTT
CASSQEGLAGTSTDTQYF
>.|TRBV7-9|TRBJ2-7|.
TGTGCCAGCAGCTTGGGACCGGGCTACGAGCAGTACTTC
CASSLGPGYEQYF
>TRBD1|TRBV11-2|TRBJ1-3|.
TGTGCCAGCAGCCCTAGGGGCCCGGGACAGACAGACTCTGGAAACACCATATATTTT
CASSPRGPGQTDSGNTIYF
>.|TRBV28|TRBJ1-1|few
TGTGCCAGCAGTCGGAACACTGAAGCTTTCTTT
CASSRNTEAFF
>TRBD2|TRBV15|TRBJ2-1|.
TGTGCCACCAGCAGGGCCCGACTAGCTGAGCAGTTCTTC
CATSRARLAEQFF
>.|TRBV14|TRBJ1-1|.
TGTGCCAGCAGCCAAGGGGCGACAGGTGAAGCTTTCTTT
CASSQGATGEAFF
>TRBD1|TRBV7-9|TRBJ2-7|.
TGTGCCAGCAGCTCGGGACAGGGGAAGCAGTACTTC
CASSSGQGKQYF
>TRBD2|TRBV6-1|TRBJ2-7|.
TGTGCCATGCGGACTAGCGTTTATTCCTACGAGCAGTACTTC
CAMRTSVYSYEQYF